The source of this T cell receptor (beta chain) is a study of blood T cell repertoires in COVID-19. Study-wide context: Spain, Italy and the United States supplied samples that represented acute and convalescent COVID-19.

Germline V gene lookup returns CDR1 SNHLY and CDR2 FYNNEI. Between the trimmed V and J ends, which lost 4 bases and 5 bases, there was a span of 11 bases. The CDR3 sequence is 13 residues long. Original processing methods: By means of reference gene primer amplification, nucleated cell counts were estimated. The method was immunoSEQ multiplex PCR; TCRdb's version includes in-frame clones alone and lacks a portion of them. V, J and clone size are those of that table, while D and trimming were read from the DNA. The repertoire has 90,000 or so clones, 90% of them found once; the top ten carry more than 3.5%.

J is TRBJ1-1 and V is TRBV2; D remains ambiguous. Sequencing was carried out using peripheral blood. The source is an elderly woman with active or convalescent COVID-19. CDR3 DNA sequence: TGTGCCAGCAGTGTTATCGGGGTAACTGAAGCTTTCTTT. This codes for CASSVIGVTEAFF.